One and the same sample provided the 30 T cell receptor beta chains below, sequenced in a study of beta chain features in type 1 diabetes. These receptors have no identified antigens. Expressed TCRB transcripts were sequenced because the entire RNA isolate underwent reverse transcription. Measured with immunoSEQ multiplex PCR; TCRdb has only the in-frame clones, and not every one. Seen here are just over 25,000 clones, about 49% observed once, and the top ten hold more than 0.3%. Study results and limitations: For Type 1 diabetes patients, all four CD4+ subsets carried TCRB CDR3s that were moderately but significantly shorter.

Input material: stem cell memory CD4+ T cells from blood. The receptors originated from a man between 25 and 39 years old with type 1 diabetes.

The chain's CDR3 is CASSLSGTATYNEQFF. CDR3 in DNA: TGTGCCAGCAGCTTAAGTGGGACAGCTACCTACAATGAGCAGTTCTTC. This sequence joins TRBV7-9 and TRBJ2-1, with 7 bases identical to TRBD1. Trimming removed 2 bases from V and 2 bases from J; junction bases left unmatched: 6. The CDR3 has 16 amino acids. The V gene's germline CDR1 is SEHNR and CDR2 FQNEAQ (reference sequence).

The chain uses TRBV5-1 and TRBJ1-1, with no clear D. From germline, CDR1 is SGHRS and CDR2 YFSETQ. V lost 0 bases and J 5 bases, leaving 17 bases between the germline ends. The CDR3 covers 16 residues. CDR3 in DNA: TGCGCCAGCAGCTTGGACGGGAGCGGCCGACGGACTGAAGCTTTCTTT. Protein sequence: CASSLDGSGRRTEAFF. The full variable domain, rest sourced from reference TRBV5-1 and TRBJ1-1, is KAGVTQTPRYLIKTRGQQVTLSCSPISGHRSVSWYQQTPGQGLQFLFEYFSETQRNKGNFPGRFSGRQFSNSRSEMNVSTLELGDSALYLCASSLDGSGRRTEAFFGQGTRLTVV.

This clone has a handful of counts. The CDR3 nucleotides are TGTGCCAGCAGCCCCCGGGCAGGGGAATCCGGGGAGCTGTTTTTT. This codes for CASSPRAGESGELFF. The J gene is TRBJ2-2, the V gene TRBV11-3; possibly TRBD1 for D (6 bases). V was cut by 5 bases and J by 6 bases, with 16 bases left in between. In germline, CDR1 is SGHNT, CDR2 YENEEA. CDR3 size: 15 residues.

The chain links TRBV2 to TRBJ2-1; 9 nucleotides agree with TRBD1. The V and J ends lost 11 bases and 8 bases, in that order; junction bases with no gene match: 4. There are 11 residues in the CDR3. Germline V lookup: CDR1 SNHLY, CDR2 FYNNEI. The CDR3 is CAGTGGHEQFF. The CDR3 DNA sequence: TGTGCCGGCACAGGGGGCCATGAGCAGTTCTTC.

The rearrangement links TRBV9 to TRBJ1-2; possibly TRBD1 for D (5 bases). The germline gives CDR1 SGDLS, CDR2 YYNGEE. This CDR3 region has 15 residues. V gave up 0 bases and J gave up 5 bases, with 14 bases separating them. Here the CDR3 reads CASSVDRGTRYGYTF. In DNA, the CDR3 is TGTGCCAGCAGCGTAGATCGGGGGACGAGGTATGGCTACACCTTC.

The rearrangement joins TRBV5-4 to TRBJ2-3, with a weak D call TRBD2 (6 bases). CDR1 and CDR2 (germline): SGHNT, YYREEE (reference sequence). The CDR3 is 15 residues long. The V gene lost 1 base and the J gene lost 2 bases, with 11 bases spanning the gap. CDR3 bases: TGTGCCAGCAGCTTGTCGCGGGGAATCACAGATACGCAGTATTTT. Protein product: CASSLSRGITDTQYF. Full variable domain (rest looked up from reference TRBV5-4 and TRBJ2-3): ETGVTQSPTHLIKTRGQQVTLRCSSQSGHNTVSWYQQALGQGPQFIFQYYREEENGRGNFPPRFSGLQFPNYSSELNVNALELDDSALYLCASSLSRGITDTQYFGPGTRLTVL.

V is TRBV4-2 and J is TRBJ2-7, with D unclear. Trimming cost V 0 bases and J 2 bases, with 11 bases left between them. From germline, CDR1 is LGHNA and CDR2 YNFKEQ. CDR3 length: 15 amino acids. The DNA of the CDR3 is TGTGCCAGCAGCCAAGACCCGACACCCACCTACGAGCAGTACTTC. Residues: CASSQDPTPTYEQYF.

The CDR3 is CASQPIAGGYEQYF. The CDR3 nucleotides are TGTGCCAGCCAACCCATAGCGGGGGGTTACGAGCAGTACTTC. The chain couples TRBV2 to TRBJ2-7; the match to TRBD2 covers 10 bases. The CDR3 extends over 14 amino acids. The V gene end was trimmed by 8 bases and the J gene end by 4 bases; junction bases not matched to a gene: 8. In germline, CDR1 is SNHLY, CDR2 FYNNEI.

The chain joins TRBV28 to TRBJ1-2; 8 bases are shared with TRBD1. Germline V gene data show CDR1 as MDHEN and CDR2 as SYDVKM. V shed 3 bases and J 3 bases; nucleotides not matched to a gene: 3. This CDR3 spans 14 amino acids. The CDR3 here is CASSFPGQDYGYTF. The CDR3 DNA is TGTGCCAGCAGTTTTCCGGGACAGGACTATGGCTACACCTTC.

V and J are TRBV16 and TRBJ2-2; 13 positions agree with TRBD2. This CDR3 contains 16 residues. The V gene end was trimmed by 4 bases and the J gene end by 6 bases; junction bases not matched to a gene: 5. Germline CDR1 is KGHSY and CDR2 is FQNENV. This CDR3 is CASSRSTSGGSGELFF. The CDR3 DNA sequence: TGTGCCAGCAGCCGATCGACTAGCGGGGGGTCCGGGGAGCTGTTTTTT.

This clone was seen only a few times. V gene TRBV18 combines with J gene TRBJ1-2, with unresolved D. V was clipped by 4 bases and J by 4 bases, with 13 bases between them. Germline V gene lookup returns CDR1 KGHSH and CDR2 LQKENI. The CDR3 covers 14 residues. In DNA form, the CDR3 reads TGTGCCAGCTCACAGGACTCAGGCGGCTATGGCTACACCTTC. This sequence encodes CASSQDSGGYGYTF.

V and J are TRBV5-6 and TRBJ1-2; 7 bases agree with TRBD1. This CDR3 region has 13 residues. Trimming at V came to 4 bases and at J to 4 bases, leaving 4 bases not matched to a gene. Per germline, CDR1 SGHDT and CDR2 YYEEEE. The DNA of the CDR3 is TGTGCCAGCAGCGAGGGACAGCTCTATGGCTACACCTTC. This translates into CASSEGQLYGYTF.

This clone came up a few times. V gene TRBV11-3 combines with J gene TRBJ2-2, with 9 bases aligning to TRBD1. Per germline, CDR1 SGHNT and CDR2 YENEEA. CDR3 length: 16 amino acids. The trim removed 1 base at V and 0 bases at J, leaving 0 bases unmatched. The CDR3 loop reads CASSLGTGANTGELFF. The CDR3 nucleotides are TGTGCCAGCAGCTTAGGGACAGGGGCGAACACCGGGGAGCTGTTTTTT.

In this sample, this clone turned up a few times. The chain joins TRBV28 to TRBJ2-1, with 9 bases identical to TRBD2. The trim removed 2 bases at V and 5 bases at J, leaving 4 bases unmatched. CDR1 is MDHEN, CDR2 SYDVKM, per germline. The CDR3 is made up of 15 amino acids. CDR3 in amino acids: CASSLAGGPDNEQFF. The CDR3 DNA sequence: TGTGCCAGCAGTTTAGCGGGAGGGCCGGACAATGAGCAGTTCTTC.

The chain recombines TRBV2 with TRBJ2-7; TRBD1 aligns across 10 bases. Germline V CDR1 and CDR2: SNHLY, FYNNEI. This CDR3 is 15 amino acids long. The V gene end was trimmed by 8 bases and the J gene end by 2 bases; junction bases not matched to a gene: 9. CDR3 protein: CASGGMDRGAYEQYF. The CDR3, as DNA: TGTGCCAGCGGGGGGATGGACAGGGGGGCCTACGAGCAGTACTTC.

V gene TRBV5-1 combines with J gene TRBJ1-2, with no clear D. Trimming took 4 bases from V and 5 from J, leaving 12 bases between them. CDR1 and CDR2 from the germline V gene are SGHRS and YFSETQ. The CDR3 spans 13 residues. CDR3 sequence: CASSLDLEYGYTF. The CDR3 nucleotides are TGCGCCAGCAGCCTCGATCTGGAGTATGGCTACACCTTC.

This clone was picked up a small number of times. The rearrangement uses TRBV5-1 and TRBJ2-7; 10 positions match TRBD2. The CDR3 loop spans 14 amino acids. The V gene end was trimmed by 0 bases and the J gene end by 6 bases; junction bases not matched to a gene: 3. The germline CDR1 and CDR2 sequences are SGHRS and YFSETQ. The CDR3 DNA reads TGCGCCAGCAGCTTGGAGGGGACTAGCGTCGAGCAGTACTTC. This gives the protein CASSLEGTSVEQYF. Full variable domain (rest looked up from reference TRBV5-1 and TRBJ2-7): KAGVTQTPRYLIKTRGQQVTLSCSPISGHRSVSWYQQTPGQGLQFLFEYFSETQRNKGNFPGRFSGRQFSNSRSEMNVSTLELGDSALYLCASSLEGTSVEQYFGPGTRLTVT.

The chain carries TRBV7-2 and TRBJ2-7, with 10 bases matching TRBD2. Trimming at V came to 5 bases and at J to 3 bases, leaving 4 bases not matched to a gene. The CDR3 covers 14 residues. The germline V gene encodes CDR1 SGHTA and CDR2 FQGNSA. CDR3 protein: CASSPSGSVYEQYF. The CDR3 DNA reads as TGTGCCAGCAGCCCTAGCGGGAGTGTCTACGAGCAGTACTTC.

The CDR3 loop is CASSLAAVQGYEQYF. The CDR3, as DNA: TGTGCCAGCAGCTTGGCTGCGGTACAGGGATACGAGCAGTACTTC. The chain recombines TRBV5-5 with TRBJ2-7, with a tentative D call TRBD1 (6 bases). There are 15 residues in the CDR3. The V gene's germline CDR1 is SGHKS and CDR2 YYEKEE (reference sequence). Trimming stripped 0 bases from V and 4 bases from J, with 14 bases between.

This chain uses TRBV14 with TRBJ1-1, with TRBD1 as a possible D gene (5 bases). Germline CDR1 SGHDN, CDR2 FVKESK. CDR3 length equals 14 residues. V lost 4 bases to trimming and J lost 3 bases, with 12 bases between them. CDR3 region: CASSRAGQYTEAFF. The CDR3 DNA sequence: TGTGCCAGCAGCCGGGCAGGGCAGTACACTGAAGCTTTCTTT.

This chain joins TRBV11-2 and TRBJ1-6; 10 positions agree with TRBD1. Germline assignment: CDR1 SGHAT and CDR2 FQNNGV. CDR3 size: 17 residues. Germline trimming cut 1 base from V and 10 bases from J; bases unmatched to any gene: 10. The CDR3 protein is CASSLGDPGQGSSPLHF. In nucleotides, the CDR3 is TGTGCCAGCAGCTTAGGTGACCCGGGACAGGGGTCCTCACCCCTCCACTTT.

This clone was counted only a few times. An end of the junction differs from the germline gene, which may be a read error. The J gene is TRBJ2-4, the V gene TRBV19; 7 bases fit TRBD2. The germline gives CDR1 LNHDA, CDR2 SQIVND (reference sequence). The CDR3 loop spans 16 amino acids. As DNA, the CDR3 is TGTGCCAGTGGCGGGGGATACTCCAAGACCAATAACATTCAGTACTTC. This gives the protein CASGGGYSKTNNIQYF.

The CDR3 here is CASSLSAVSGGDTQYF. CDR3 DNA: TGTGCCAGCAGTTTATCCGCGGTCTCGGGGGGAGATACGCAGTATTTT. This rearrangement joins TRBV27 to TRBJ2-3; TRBD2 agrees at 7 bases. Germline V lookup: CDR1 MNHEY, CDR2 SMNVEV (reference sequence). V trimming: 0 bases; J trimming: 5 bases; junction bases outside the gene matches: 8. The CDR3 sequence is 16 residues long.

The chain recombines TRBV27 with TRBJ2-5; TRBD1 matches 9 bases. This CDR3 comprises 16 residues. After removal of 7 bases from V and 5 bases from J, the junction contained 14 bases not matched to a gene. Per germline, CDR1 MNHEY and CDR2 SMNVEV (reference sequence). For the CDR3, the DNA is TGTGCCAGCACCCCCGCAGGGACAGGGCGGTGGGAGACCCAGTACTTC. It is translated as CASTPAGTGRWETQYF.

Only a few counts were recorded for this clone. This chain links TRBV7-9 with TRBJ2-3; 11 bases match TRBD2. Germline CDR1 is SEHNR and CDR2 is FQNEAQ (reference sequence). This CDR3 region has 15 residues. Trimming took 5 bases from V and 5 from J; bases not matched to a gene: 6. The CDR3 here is CASSPIAGGRDTQYF. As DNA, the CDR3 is TGTGCCAGCAGCCCCATAGCGGGGGGGAGAGATACGCAGTATTTT.

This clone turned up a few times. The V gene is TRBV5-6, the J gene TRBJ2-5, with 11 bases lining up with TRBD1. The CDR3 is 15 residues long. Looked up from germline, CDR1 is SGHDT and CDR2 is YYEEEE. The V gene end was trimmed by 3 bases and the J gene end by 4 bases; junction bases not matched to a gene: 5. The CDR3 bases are TGTGCCAGCAGCTCGGACAGGGGGCGAACAGAGACCCAGTACTTC. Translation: CASSSDRGRTETQYF.

CDR3 DNA sequence: TGTGCCAGCAGCTTACAGGGCTACGAGCAGTACTTC. Translation: CASSLQGYEQYF. The chain links TRBV7-8 to TRBJ2-7; D possibly corresponds to TRBD1 (5 bases). V lost 2 bases and J 3 bases, leaving 5 bases between the germline ends. This CDR3 comprises 12 residues. Germline CDR1 is SGHVS and CDR2 is FQNEAQ. Combining the CDR3 with reference TRBV7-8 and TRBJ2-7 gives the whole variable domain GAGVSQSPRYKVAKRGQDVALRCDPISGHVSLFWYQQALGQGPEFLTYFQNEAQLDKSGLPSDRFFAERPEGSVSTLKIQRTQQEDSAVYLCASSLQGYEQYFGPGTRLTVT.

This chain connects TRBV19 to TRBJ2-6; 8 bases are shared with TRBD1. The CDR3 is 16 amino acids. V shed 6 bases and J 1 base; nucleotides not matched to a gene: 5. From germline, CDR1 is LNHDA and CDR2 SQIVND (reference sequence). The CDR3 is CASRDRVRSGANVLTF. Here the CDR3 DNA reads TGTGCCAGTAGGGACAGGGTAAGGTCTGGGGCCAACGTCCTGACTTTC.

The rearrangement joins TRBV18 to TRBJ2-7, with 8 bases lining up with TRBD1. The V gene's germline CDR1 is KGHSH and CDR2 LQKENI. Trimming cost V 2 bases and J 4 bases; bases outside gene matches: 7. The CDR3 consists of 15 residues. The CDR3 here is CASSPGQGLGYEQYF. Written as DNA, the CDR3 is TGTGCCAGCTCACCAGGACAGGGCCTGGGATACGAGCAGTACTTC.

CDR3 DNA: TGTGCCAGTAGCCGAGCGGAGGAAGGCGGCTACACCTTC. Amino acid sequence: CASSRAEEGGYTF. The chain uses TRBV19 and TRBJ1-2; no reliable D call. V was clipped by 6 bases and J by 8 bases, with 16 bases between them. Germline V gives CDR1 LNHDA, CDR2 SQIVND (reference sequence). CDR3 length: 13 residues.